Sequencing of this T cell receptor (beta chain) was carried out in a study of blood T cell repertoires in COVID-19. Participants had their cohort set by participant-reported clinical history. Recovered status applied to Cohort 3 donors who had two consecutive negative PCRs. It also applied to those with clearance or with symptom resolution. This CDR3 has 11 amino acids. Germline values: CDR1 SGHDT, CDR2 YYEEEE. The germline V and J ends were trimmed by 4 bases and 4 bases, with 3 bases remaining between them. How the authors handled the data: Reference gene primer amplification yielded estimated nucleated cell counts. Assay: immunoSEQ multiplex PCR; the TCRdb copy retains only in-frame clones and omits some. The V and J calls and clone size are taken from that table; D and trimming were inferred from the DNA. In the table there are fewer than 500,000 clones, about 89% of which are singletons.

The source is a man aged 25-40 years who had recovered from COVID-19. V gene TRBV5-6 combines with J gene TRBJ2-1; D remains ambiguous. The sample taken for sequencing was PBMCs or T cells enriched from blood (not recorded which). The CDR3: CASSQYNEQFF. The CDR3, as DNA: TGTGCCAGCAGCCAGTACAATGAGCAGTTCTTC. Drawing the rest from reference TRBV5-6 and TRBJ2-1, the complete variable domain is DAGVTQSPTHLIKTRGQQVTLRCSPKSGHDTVSWYQQALGQGPQFIFQYYEEEERQRGNFPDRFSGHQFPNYSSELNVNALLLGDSALYLCASSQYNEQFFGPGTRLTVL.